One sample yielded the 4 T cell receptor beta chains listed below, sequenced in a study of blood T cells in healthy people across ages (dated by TCRdb to 2013 to 2016). Libraries were built with 5' RACE. Sequencing relied on an Illumina HiSeq 2500. A second PCR of roughly 7 to 11 cycles was performed with a sample-barcoded 5' primer and a J-beta primer mix. TCRdb itself trimmed the public reads at Q25 with fastp, ran MiXCR and retained productive beta chains. A single entry per CDR3 protein holds the most common genes and DNA from its merged rows. The sample includes about 1 million distinct CDR3 sequences, with less than 25% observed a single time. The ten largest account for approximately 0.71% of the sample. These same data were also listed under a study on T cells of mothers and their children.

The sequenced material came from blood. The receptors shown here come from a girl aged 2 to 9 in good health.

This clonotype appeared a few times. The chain couples TRBV6-1 to TRBJ2-5; 7 nucleotides agree with TRBD2. Germline V gene sequence: CDR1 MNHNS, CDR2 SASEGT. This CDR3 is 15 amino acids long. Unmatched junction bases numbered 14, after V lost 8 bases and J lost 5 bases. The CDR3 loop reads CASEPGGSVVETQYF. CDR3 nucleotides: TGTGCCAGCGAGCCTGGCGGGAGCGTTGTGGAGACCCAGTACTTC.

This clonotype appeared a few times. V and J are TRBV19 and TRBJ1-1, with D perhaps matching TRBD1 (5 bases). Germline V CDR1 and CDR2: LNHDA, SQIVND (reference sequence). Deletions cut 7 bases from V and 4 bases from J, with 19 bases between. The CDR3 consists of 15 residues. In DNA form, the CDR3 reads TGTGCCAGTAAGTATATCCGGGACGCTCCCACTGAAGCTTTCTTT. Translation gives CASKYIRDAPTEAFF.

The sample holds a few counts of this clonotype. This chain connects TRBV5-5 to TRBJ1-4; D is perhaps TRBD1 (6 bases). Germline CDR1 SGHKS, CDR2 YYEKEE (reference sequence). CDR3 length: 14 residues. Trimming took off 4 bases at V and 6 bases at J, with 13 bases between the two ends. The chain's CDR3 is CASSLPGEHEKLFF. The CDR3 nucleotides read TGTGCCAGCAGCCTCCCAGGGGAGCATGAAAAACTGTTTTTT.

The V and J genes are TRBV14 and TRBJ2-4, with a weak D call TRBD1 (5 bases). Trimming left V 1 base short and J 6 bases short, with 10 bases between. The CDR3 extends over 14 amino acids. In germline, CDR1 is SGHDN, CDR2 FVKESK. CDR3 nucleotide sequence: TGTGCCAGCAGCCAAGTGCTGGGGCCAAACATTCAGTACTTC. It encodes CASSQVLGPNIQYF.